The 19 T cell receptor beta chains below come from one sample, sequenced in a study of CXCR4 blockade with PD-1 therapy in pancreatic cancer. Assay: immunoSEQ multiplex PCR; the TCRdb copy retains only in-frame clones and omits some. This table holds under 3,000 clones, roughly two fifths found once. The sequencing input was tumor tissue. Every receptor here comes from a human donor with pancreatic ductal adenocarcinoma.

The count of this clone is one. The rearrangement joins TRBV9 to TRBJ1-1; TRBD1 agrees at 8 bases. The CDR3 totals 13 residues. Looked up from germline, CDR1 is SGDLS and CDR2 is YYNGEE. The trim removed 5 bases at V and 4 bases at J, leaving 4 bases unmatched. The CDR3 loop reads CASRNRGTTEAFF. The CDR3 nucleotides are TGTGCCAGCAGAAACAGGGGGACCACTGAAGCTTTCTTT.

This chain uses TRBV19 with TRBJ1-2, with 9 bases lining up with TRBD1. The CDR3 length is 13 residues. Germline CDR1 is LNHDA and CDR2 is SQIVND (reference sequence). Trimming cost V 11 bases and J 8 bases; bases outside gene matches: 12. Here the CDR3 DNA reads TGTGCCCTTCGCACAGGGGGCGCGGAGGGCTACACCTTC. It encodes CALRTGGAEGYTF.

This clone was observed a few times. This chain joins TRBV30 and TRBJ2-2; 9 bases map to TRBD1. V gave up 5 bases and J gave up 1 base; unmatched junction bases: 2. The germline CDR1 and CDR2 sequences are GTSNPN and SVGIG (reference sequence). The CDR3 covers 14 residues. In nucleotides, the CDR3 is TGTGCCTGGGGACAGGGGTTGAACACCGGGGAGCTGTTTTTT. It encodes CAWGQGLNTGELFF.

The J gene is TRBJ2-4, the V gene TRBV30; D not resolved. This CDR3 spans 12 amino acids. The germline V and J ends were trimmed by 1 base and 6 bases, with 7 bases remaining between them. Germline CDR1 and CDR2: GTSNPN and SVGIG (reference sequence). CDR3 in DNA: TGTGCCTGGAGTGAGTCAAGAAACATTCAGTACTTC. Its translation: CAWSESRNIQYF. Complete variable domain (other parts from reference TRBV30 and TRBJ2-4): SQTIHQWPATLVQPVGSPLSLECTVEGTSNPNLYWYRQAAGRGLQLLFYSVGIGQISSEVPQNLSASRPQDRQFILSSKKLLLSDSGFYLCAWSESRNIQYFGAGTRLSVL.

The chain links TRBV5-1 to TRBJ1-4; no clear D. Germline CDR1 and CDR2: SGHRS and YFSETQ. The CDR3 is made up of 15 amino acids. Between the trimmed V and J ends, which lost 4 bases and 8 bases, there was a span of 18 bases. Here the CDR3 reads CASSPEGGSKEKLFF. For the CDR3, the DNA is TGCGCCAGCAGCCCGGAGGGAGGGAGTAAGGAAAAACTGTTTTTT.

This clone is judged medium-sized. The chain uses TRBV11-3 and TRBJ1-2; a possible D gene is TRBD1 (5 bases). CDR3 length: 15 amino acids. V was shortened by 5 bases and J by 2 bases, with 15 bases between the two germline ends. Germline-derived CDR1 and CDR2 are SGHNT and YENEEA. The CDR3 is CASSAPGTENYGYTF. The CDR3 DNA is TGTGCCAGCAGCGCTCCCGGGACGGAGAACTATGGCTACACCTTC.

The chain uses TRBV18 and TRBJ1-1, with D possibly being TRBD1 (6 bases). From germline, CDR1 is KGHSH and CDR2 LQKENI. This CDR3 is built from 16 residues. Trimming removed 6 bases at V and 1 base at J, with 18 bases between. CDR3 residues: CASSRSRGTENTEAFF. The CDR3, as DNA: TGTGCCAGCTCTCGCTCTAGGGGGACGGAGAACACTGAAGCTTTCTTT.

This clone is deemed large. The CDR3 spells CASSHSAATSGAPGETQYF. The CDR3 DNA reads TGCGCCAGCAGCCATTCCGCGGCTACTAGCGGGGCCCCGGGGGAGACCCAGTACTTC. This chain joins TRBV4-1 and TRBJ2-5; 10 nucleotides align to TRBD2. V lost 3 bases, J lost 5 bases, and 18 bases stayed unmatched. The CDR3 length is 19 residues. Germline-derived CDR1 and CDR2 are MGHRA and YSYEKL.

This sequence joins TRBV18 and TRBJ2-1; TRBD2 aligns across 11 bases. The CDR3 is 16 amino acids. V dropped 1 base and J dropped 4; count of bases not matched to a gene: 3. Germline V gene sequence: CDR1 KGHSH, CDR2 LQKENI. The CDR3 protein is CASSPQASGGYNEQFF. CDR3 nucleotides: TGTGCCAGCTCACCACAGGCTAGCGGGGGGTACAATGAGCAGTTCTTC.

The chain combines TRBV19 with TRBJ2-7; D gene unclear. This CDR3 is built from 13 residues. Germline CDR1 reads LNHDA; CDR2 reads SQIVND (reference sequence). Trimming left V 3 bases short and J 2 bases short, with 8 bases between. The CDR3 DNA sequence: TGTGCCAGTAGTATGGGCATCACCTACGAGCAGTACTTC. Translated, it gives CASSMGITYEQYF.

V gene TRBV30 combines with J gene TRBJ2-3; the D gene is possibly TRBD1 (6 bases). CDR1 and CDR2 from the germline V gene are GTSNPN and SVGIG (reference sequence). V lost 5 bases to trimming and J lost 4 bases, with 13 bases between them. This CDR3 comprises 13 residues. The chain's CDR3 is CAWGGPGSDTQYF. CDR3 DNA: TGTGCCTGGGGGGGCCCCGGATCAGATACGCAGTATTTT.

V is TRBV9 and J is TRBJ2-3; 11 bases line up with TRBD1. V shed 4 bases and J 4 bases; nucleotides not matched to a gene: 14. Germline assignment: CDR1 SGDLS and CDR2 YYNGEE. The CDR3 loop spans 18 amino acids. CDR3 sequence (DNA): TGTGCCAGCAGCTTCCGGACAGGGGGCGCTTTTATCGCAGATACGCAGTATTTT. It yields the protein CASSFRTGGAFIADTQYF.

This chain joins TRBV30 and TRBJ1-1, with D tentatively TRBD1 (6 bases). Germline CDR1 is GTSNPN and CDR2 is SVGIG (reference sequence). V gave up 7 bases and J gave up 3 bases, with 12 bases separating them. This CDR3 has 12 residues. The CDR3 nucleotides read TGTGCCTCCAGGGGTTACGACACTGAAGCTTTCTTT. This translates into CASRGYDTEAFF.

CDR3 protein: CASRLTARGQETQYF. CDR3 nucleotides: TGTGCCAGCAGGTTGACCGCCAGGGGTCAAGAGACCCAGTACTTC. The chain links TRBV6-8 to TRBJ2-5; TRBD1 is a possible D gene (6 bases). V was shortened by 6 bases and J by 2 bases, with 16 bases between the two germline ends. CDR1 is MNHGY, CDR2 SAAAGT, per germline. This CDR3 is 15 amino acids long.

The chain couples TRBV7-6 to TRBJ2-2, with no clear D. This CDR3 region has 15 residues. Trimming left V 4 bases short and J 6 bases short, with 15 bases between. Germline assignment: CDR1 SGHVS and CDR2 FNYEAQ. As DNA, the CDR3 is TGTGCCAGCAGCTCGACATTGTCGGTGTCCGGGGAGCTGTTTTTT. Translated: CASSSTLSVSGELFF. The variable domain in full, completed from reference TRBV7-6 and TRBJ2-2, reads GAGVSQSPRYKVTKRGQDVALRCDPISGHVSLYWYRQALGQGPEFLTYFNYEAQQDKSGLPNDRFSAERPEGSISTLTIQRTEQRDSAMYRCASSSTLSVSGELFFGEGSRLTVL.

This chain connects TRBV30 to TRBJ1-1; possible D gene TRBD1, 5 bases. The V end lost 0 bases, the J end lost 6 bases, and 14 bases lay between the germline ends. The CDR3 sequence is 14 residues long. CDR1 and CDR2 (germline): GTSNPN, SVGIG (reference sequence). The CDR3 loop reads CAWSVGWGGAEAFF. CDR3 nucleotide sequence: TGTGCCTGGAGTGTGGGTTGGGGGGGAGCTGAAGCTTTCTTT. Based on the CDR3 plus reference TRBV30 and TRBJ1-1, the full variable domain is SQTIHQWPATLVQPVGSPLSLECTVEGTSNPNLYWYRQAAGRGLQLLFYSVGIGQISSEVPQNLSASRPQDRQFILSSKKLLLSDSGFYLCAWSVGWGGAEAFFGQGTRLTVV.

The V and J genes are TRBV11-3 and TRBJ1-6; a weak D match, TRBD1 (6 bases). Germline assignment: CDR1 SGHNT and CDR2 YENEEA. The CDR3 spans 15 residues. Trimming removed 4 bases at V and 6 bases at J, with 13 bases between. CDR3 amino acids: CASSSWGATNSPLHF. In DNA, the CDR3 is TGTGCCAGCAGCTCTTGGGGGGCGACTAATTCACCCCTCCACTTT.

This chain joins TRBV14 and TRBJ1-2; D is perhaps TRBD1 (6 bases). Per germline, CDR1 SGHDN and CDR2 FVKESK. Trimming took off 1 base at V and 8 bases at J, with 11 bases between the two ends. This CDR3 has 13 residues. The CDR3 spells CASSQGQVVGYTF. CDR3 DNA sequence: TGTGCCAGCAGCCAAGGACAGGTCGTGGGCTACACCTTC.

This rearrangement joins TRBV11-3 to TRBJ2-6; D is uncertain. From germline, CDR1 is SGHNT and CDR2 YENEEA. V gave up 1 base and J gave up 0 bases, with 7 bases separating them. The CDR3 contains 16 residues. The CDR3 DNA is TGTGCCAGCAGCTTAGTATACTCCTCTGGGGCCAACGTCCTGACTTTC. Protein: CASSLVYSSGANVLTF.